One sample yielded the 24 T cell receptor beta chains listed below, sequenced in a study of blood T cell repertoires in COVID-19. TCRdb's table, derived via immunoSEQ multiplex PCR, lists solely in-frame clones and lacks some. The table has 150,000 to 200,000 clones, 75% to 95% seen once. Sequencing input: peripheral blood. All receptors derive from a man in his forties or fifties with acute or convalescent COVID-19.

The chain links TRBV28 to TRBJ2-5, with 9 bases that match TRBD1. There are 17 residues in the CDR3. Germline CDR1 is MDHEN and CDR2 is SYDVKM. The V gene end was trimmed by 1 base and the J gene end by 2 bases; junction bases not matched to a gene: 8. The CDR3 nucleotides read TGTGCCAGCAGTTTATTACAGGGGGCTGCCCCGCAAGAGACCCAGTACTTC. It specifies CASSLLQGAAPQETQYF.

The chain carries TRBV6-1 and TRBJ2-7; 7 nucleotides align to TRBD1. The CDR3 is 14 amino acids. The V gene end was trimmed by 1 base and the J gene end by 1 base; junction bases not matched to a gene: 1. The germline gives CDR1 MNHNS, CDR2 SASEGT. CDR3 DNA sequence: TGTGCCAGCAGTGAAGTGGGACAGTCCTACGAGCAGTACTTC. As protein: CASSEVGQSYEQYF.

The chain is built from TRBV23-1 and TRBJ2-4; 9 bases match TRBD1. TRBV23-1 is identified as an open reading frame with a role that is uncertain. V gave up 6 bases and J gave up 2 bases; unmatched junction bases: 14. CDR3 length equals 18 residues. The CDR3 loop reads CASSLLTTGTGTKNIQYF. Written as DNA, the CDR3 is TGCGCCAGCAGCCTTTTAACGACCGGGACAGGGACCAAAAACATTCAGTACTTC.

This chain joins TRBV2 and TRBJ2-3; D may be TRBD1 (6 bases). The CDR3 totals 15 residues. The germline V gene encodes CDR1 SNHLY and CDR2 FYNNEI. Trimming shortened V by 6 bases and J by 4 bases, and 17 bases separated the two germline ends. CDR3 sequence reads: CASSETGNVADTQYF. CDR3 nucleotides: TGTGCCAGCAGCGAAACAGGGAACGTCGCAGATACGCAGTATTTT.

The rearrangement links TRBV25-1 to TRBJ2-7; possibly TRBD1 for D (6 bases). CDR3 length: 13 amino acids. From germline, CDR1 is MGHDK and CDR2 SYGVNS. V shed 5 bases and J shed 0 bases, with 8 bases lying between them. The DNA of the CDR3 is TGTGCCAGCAGTCGGGACATCTCCTACGAGCAGTACTTC. It is translated as CASSRDISYEQYF.

The chain uses TRBV7-3 and TRBJ1-6; a weak D match, TRBD1 (5 bases). The germline CDR1 and CDR2 sequences are SGHTA and FQGTGA. V dropped 5 bases and J dropped 7 bases, with 15 bases sitting between them. The CDR3 sequence is 15 residues long. CDR3 nucleotide sequence: TGTGCCAGCAGCGGGGGGGTTTTTTGGAATTCACCCCTCCACTTT. Protein sequence: CASSGGVFWNSPLHF.

The chain employs TRBV5-1 and TRBJ2-1, with D maybe TRBD2 (6 bases). V lost 0 bases, J lost 10 bases, and 14 bases lay in between. This CDR3 comprises 14 residues. Germline CDR1 and CDR2: SGHRS and YFSETQ. CDR3 amino acids: CASSLGQPSGEQFF. The CDR3 region has the DNA TGCGCCAGCAGCTTGGGACAGCCCAGCGGGGAGCAGTTCTTC.

The chain couples TRBV10-1 to TRBJ2-7; 11 bases align to TRBD1. The V and J ends lost 2 bases and 2 bases, in that order; junction bases with no gene match: 5. This CDR3 spans 16 amino acids. Germline V gene lookup returns CDR1 WNHNN and CDR2 SYGVQD (reference sequence). This CDR3 reads CASSEARTGGTYEQYF. In nucleotides, the CDR3 is TGCGCCAGCAGTGAGGCCCGGACAGGGGGCACCTACGAGCAGTACTTC.

The chain recombines TRBV6-6 with TRBJ1-1; the D is unclear. Germline CDR1 reads MNHNY; CDR2 reads SVGAGI (reference sequence). Trimming shortened V by 8 bases and J by 0 bases, and 10 bases separated the two germline ends. This CDR3 spans 13 amino acids. The DNA of the CDR3 is TGTGCCAGCGCCAGGAACATGAACACTGAAGCTTTCTTT. Translation gives CASARNMNTEAFF.

The sample holds one count of this clone. J is TRBJ2-1 and V is TRBV7-2, with TRBD2 matching 8 bases. The CDR3 length is 15 residues. The V gene's germline CDR1 is SGHTA and CDR2 FQGNSA. The junction had 13 bases not matched to a gene; V was cut back by 5 bases and J by 10 bases. CDR3 loop: CASSPRLARGGEQFF. The DNA of the CDR3 is TGTGCCAGCAGCCCTCGACTAGCGCGAGGGGGGGAGCAGTTCTTC. Based on the CDR3 plus reference TRBV7-2 and TRBJ2-1, the full variable domain is GAGVSQSPSNKVTEKGKDVELRCDPISGHTALYWYRQSLGQGLEFLIYFQGNSAPDKSGLPSDRFSAERTGGSVSTLTIQRTQQEDSAVYLCASSPRLARGGEQFFGPGTRLTVL.

The chain links TRBV24-1 to TRBJ2-1, with 10 nucleotides matching TRBD2. CDR3 length: 15 residues. The V and J ends lost 4 bases and 8 bases, in that order; junction bases with no gene match: 7. Germline V gives CDR1 KGHDR, CDR2 SFDVKD. CDR3 coding DNA: TGTGCCACCAGTGAGGCGCTAGCGGGAGTTTATGAGCAGTTCTTC. This gives the protein CATSEALAGVYEQFF.

The J gene is TRBJ2-1, the V gene TRBV6-6; D possibly corresponds to TRBD1 (6 bases). V lost 5 bases, J lost 6 bases, and 20 bases lay in between. CDR3 size: 16 residues. Looked up from germline, CDR1 is MNHNY and CDR2 is SVGAGI (reference sequence). The CDR3 DNA follows: TGTGCCAGCAGTCCATCCGGGACACGCTTCGGCAATGAGCAGTTCTTC. Residues: CASSPSGTRFGNEQFF.

This chain connects TRBV7-9 to TRBJ2-3; D is possibly TRBD1 (5 bases). Looked up from germline, CDR1 is SEHNR and CDR2 is FQNEAQ (reference sequence). This CDR3 is built from 16 residues. V lost 5 bases, J lost 0 bases, and 15 bases lay in between. The CDR3 is CASSLGRIPSTDTQYF. CDR3 bases: TGTGCCAGCAGCCTGGGGCGGATTCCTAGCACAGATACGCAGTATTTT.

This rearrangement joins TRBV6-5 to TRBJ2-1; 14 bases are a match to TRBD2. Germline loops: CDR1 MNHEY, CDR2 SVGAGI. This CDR3 contains 15 residues. Trimming cost V 6 bases and J 6 bases; bases outside gene matches: 4. CDR3 coding DNA: TGTGCCAGCAGCTCCGGGACTAGCGGGGGCAATGAGCAGTTCTTC. Translation: CASSSGTSGGNEQFF.

V is TRBV6-5 and J is TRBJ2-1, with TRBD2 matching over 8 bases. This CDR3 is 16 amino acids long. Trimming at V came to 2 bases and at J to 0 bases, leaving 3 bases not matched to a gene. CDR1 and CDR2 from the germline V gene are MNHEY and SVGAGI. The CDR3 protein is CASSYKGTSSYNEQFF. The CDR3 bases are TGTGCCAGCAGTTACAAGGGGACTAGCTCCTACAATGAGCAGTTCTTC.

The chain carries TRBV27 and TRBJ1-1; 11 bases fit TRBD1. CDR1 and CDR2 from the germline V gene are MNHEY and SMNVEV (reference sequence). The trim removed 6 bases at V and 5 bases at J, leaving 5 bases unmatched. CDR3 length: 14 residues. Written as DNA, the CDR3 is TGTGCCAGCAGCTTCGGACAGGGGGCAACTGAAGCTTTCTTT. Translated, it gives CASSFGQGATEAFF.

This chain connects TRBV4-2 to TRBJ1-2, with TRBD1 matching over 9 bases. This CDR3 contains 14 residues. V shed 4 bases, J shed 4 bases, and the junction held 4 bases outside the gene matches. Germline-derived CDR1 and CDR2 are LGHNA and YNFKEQ. The CDR3 bases are TGTGCCAGCAGCCCCGGACAGGGGTTCTATGGCTACACCTTC. Amino acid sequence: CASSPGQGFYGYTF.

The chain joins TRBV11-2 to TRBJ2-7; D perhaps matches TRBD2 (6 bases). V gave up 4 bases and J gave up 0 bases, with 16 bases separating them. Germline-derived CDR1 and CDR2 are SGHAT and FQNNGV. The CDR3 covers 16 residues. CDR3 sequence (DNA): TGTGCCAGCAGCTATCGGGATGGGGGGTACTCCTACGAGCAGTACTTC. This sequence encodes CASSYRDGGYSYEQYF.

The chain joins TRBV24-1 to TRBJ2-5, with TRBD1 identical over 7 bases. The CDR3 runs to 15 residues. Germline loops: CDR1 KGHDR, CDR2 SFDVKD. V was clipped by 1 base and J by 4 bases; unmatched bases: 5. CDR3 DNA sequence: TGTGCCACCAGTGATTTATGGACAGGCGGAGAGACCCAGTACTTC. It yields the protein CATSDLWTGGETQYF.

The chain recombines TRBV3-1 (or the pseudogene TRBV3-2) with TRBJ1-2; maybe TRBD1 (6 bases). From germline, CDR1 is LGHDT and CDR2 YNNKEL (reference sequence). The CDR3 consists of 17 residues. The V gene lost 1 base and the J gene lost 7 bases, with 22 bases spanning the gap. DNA of the CDR3: TGTGCCAGCAGCCAAGGTCCGGAGGGGGGGGCCTATTCTGGCTACACCTTC. Protein product: CASSQGPEGGAYSGYTF.

This chain uses TRBV5-1 with TRBJ2-2, with 12 bases lining up with TRBD2. The CDR3 consists of 20 residues. Germline loops: CDR1 SGHRS, CDR2 YFSETQ. Germline trimming cut 4 bases from V and 0 bases from J; bases unmatched to any gene: 13. This chain's CDR3 is CASSIPTSGGSRANTGELFF. CDR3 DNA sequence: TGCGCCAGCAGCATACCAACTAGCGGGGGGTCTAGGGCGAACACCGGGGAGCTGTTTTTT.

The V and J genes are TRBV7-2 and TRBJ2-3; weak D call: TRBD2 (6 bases). The CDR3 has 16 amino acids. V was shortened by 2 bases and J by 0 bases, with 12 bases between the two germline ends. CDR1 and CDR2 from the germline V gene are SGHTA and FQGNSA. As DNA, the CDR3 is TGTGCCAGCAGCTTATCTAACCGGGGGAGCACAGATACGCAGTATTTT. Its translation is CASSLSNRGSTDTQYF.

This CDR3 is CASSKVRPGRYEQYF. CDR3 in DNA: TGTGCCAGCAGCAAAGTTAGGCCAGGCCGCTACGAGCAGTACTTC. V is TRBV21-1 and J is TRBJ2-7; TRBD1, as called in the table, went unchecked against the DNA. TRBV21-1 is annotated as a pseudogene. The CDR3 contains 15 residues.

This chain links TRBV11-1 with TRBJ2-3, with D unclear. CDR1 SGHAT and CDR2 FQDESV come from the germline V gene (reference sequence). This CDR3 is 14 amino acids long. V lost 4 bases, J lost 2 bases, and 10 bases lay in between. The CDR3 sequence is CASSSKTHTDTQYF. In DNA, the CDR3 is TGTGCCAGCAGCTCCAAAACTCACACAGATACGCAGTATTTT.